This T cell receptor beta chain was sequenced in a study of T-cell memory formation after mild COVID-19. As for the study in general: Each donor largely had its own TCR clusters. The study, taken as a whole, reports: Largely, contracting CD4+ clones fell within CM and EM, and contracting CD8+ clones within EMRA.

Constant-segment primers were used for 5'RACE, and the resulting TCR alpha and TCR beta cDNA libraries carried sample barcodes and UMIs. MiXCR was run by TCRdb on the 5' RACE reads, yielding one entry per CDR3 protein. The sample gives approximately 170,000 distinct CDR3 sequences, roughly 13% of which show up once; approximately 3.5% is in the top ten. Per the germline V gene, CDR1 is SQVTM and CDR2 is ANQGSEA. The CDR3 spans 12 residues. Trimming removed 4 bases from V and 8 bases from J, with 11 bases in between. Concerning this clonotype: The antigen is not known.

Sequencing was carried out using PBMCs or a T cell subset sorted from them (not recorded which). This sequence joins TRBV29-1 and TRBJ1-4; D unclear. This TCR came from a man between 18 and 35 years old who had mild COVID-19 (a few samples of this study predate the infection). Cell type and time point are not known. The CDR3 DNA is TGCAGCGTTGTTGTGGGAGAGGAAAAACTGTTTTTT. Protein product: CSVVVGEEKLFF.